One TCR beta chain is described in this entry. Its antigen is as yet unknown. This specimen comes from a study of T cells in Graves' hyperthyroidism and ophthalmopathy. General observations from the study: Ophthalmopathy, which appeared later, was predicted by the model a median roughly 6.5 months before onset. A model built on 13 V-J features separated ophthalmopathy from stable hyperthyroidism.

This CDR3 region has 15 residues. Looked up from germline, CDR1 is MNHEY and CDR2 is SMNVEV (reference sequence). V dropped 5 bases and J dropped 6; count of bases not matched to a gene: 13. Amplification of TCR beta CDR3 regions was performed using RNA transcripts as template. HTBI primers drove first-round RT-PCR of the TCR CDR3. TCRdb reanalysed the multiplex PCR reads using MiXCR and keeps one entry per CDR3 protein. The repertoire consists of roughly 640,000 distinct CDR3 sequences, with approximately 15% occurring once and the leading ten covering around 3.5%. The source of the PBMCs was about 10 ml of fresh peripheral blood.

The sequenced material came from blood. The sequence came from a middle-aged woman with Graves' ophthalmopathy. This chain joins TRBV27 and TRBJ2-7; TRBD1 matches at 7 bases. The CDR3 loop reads CASSPGLNRGPEQYF. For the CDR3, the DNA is TGTGCCAGCAGTCCAGGCCTGAACAGGGGACCCGAGCAGTACTTC.